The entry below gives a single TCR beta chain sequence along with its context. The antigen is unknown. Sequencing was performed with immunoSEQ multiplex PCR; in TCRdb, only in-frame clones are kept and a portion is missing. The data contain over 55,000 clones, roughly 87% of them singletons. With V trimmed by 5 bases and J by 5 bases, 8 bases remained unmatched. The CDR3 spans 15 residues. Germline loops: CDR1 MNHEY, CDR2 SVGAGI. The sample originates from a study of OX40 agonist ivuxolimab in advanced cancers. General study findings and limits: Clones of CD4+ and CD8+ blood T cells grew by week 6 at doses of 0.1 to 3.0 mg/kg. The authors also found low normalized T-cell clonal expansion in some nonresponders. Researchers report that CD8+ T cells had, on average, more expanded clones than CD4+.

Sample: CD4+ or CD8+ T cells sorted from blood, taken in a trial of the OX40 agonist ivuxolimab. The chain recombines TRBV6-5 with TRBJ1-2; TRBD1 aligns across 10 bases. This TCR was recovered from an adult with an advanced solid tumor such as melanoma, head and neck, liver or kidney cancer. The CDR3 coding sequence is TGTGCCAGCAGTACTCGGGACAGGGGATCTTATGGCTACACCTTC. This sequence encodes CASSTRDRGSYGYTF.